This T cell receptor beta chain was captured by sequencing in a study of beta chain features in type 1 diabetes. TCRB transcripts that were expressed got sequenced, as all of the isolated RNA had been reverse transcribed. Generated by immunoSEQ multiplex PCR, the TCRdb table keeps only in-frame clones and is missing some. The data show tens of thousands of clones, under 35% seen once. Naive, central memory, regulatory and stem cell-like memory cells within the CD4+ compartment were sorted using CD45RO/CCR7/CD25/CD127/CD95/CD27. Sorting produced populations that all topped 95% purity. Germline CDR1 SGHNT, CDR2 YENEEA. V lost 0 bases and J lost 4; bases outside the gene matches: 8. The CDR3 has 17 amino acids.

The sequenced sample was stem cell memory CD4+ T cells from blood. The chain links TRBV11-3 to TRBJ2-3, with 9 positions matching TRBD2. The sequence came from a young woman in good health. The CDR3 DNA reads as TGTGCCAGCAGCTTAGATAGTCTAGCGGGGTCGGCAGATACGCAGTATTTT. Translating gives CASSLDSLAGSADTQYF. Variable domain in full (rest from reference TRBV11-3 and TRBJ2-3): EAGVVQSPRYKIIEKKQPVAFWCNPISGHNTLYWYLQNLGQGPELLIRYENEEAVDDSQLPKDRFSAERLKGVDSTLKIQPAELGDSAVYLCASSLDSLAGSADTQYFGPGTRLTVL.